These 9 T cell receptor beta chains came from one sample sequenced in a study of T cell responses to AZD1222 COVID-19 vaccine. Here immunoSEQ multiplex PCR was the method, and the copy in TCRdb shows in-frame clones only, minus some. Of over 140,000 clones listed, around 92% were seen once; the top ten hold 3.6%. This material consisted of peripheral blood, taken 28 days after the second AZD1222 dose. These TCRs come from an adult who received the AZD1222 COVID-19 vaccine.

The chain carries TRBV3-1 (or the pseudogene TRBV3-2) and TRBJ2-7; possibly TRBD2 for D (6 bases). Trimming removed 0 bases from V and 0 bases from J, with 9 bases in between. Per the germline V gene, CDR1 is LGHDT and CDR2 is YNNKEL (reference sequence). The CDR3 totals 15 residues. The CDR3: CASSQEGGDSYEQYF. The CDR3, as DNA: TGTGCCAGCAGCCAAGAAGGAGGGGACTCCTACGAGCAGTACTTC.

V is TRBV18 and J is TRBJ2-1; D gene uncertain. Germline V gives CDR1 KGHSH, CDR2 LQKENI. With 6 bases removed from V and 5 bases from J, the gap between germline ends came to 5 bases. The CDR3 extends over 11 amino acids. The CDR3: CASSRNNEQFF. The CDR3 bases are TGTGCCAGCTCCAGGAACAATGAGCAGTTCTTC.

J is TRBJ2-6 and V is TRBV6-5; D gene ambiguous. Trimming removed 8 bases from V and 11 bases from J, with 19 bases in between. The germline gives CDR1 MNHEY, CDR2 SVGAGI. The CDR3 loop spans 14 amino acids. The CDR3 reads CASESLSLRDVLTF. CDR3 DNA: TGTGCCAGCGAGTCCCTCTCTCTTCGGGACGTCCTGACTTTC.

The CDR3 DNA reads TGTGCCAGCAGTCGGGGGGGCAGAAACACCGGGGAGCTGTTTTTT. This translates into CASSRGGRNTGELFF. J is TRBJ2-2 and V is TRBV28; 8 bases are a match to TRBD2. V lost 5 bases to trimming and J lost 2 bases; unmatched junction nucleotides: 4. The V gene's germline CDR1 is MDHEN and CDR2 SYDVKM. The CDR3 extends over 15 amino acids.

V and J are TRBV28 and TRBJ1-4; 9 bases are a match to TRBD1. The CDR3 length is 15 residues. CDR1 and CDR2 from the germline V gene are MDHEN and SYDVKM. V shed 5 bases and J 3 bases; nucleotides not matched to a gene: 4. For the CDR3, the DNA is TGTGCCAGCAGTCAGACAGGGGGGGCTAATGAAAAACTGTTTTTT. As protein: CASSQTGGANEKLFF.

The count of this clone is one. The V and J genes are TRBV29-1 and TRBJ2-5; TRBD1 is a possible D gene (5 bases). CDR1 SQVTM and CDR2 ANQGSEA come from the germline V gene. The CDR3 covers 13 residues. The ends were cut back, 4 bases at V and 3 bases at J, with 12 bases in the middle. The CDR3 spells CSVVGRVEETQYF. DNA of the CDR3: TGCAGCGTTGTGGGCAGGGTCGAAGAGACCCAGTACTTC.

The V call is TRBV28, the J call TRBJ2-2, with unresolved D. Germline V CDR1 and CDR2: MDHEN, SYDVKM. V lost 3 bases and J 1 base, leaving 9 bases between the germline ends. This CDR3 region has 15 residues. The CDR3 nucleotides are TGTGCCAGCAGTTTTCGGTCAGGGAACACCGGGGAGCTGTTTTTT. Amino acid sequence: CASSFRSGNTGELFF.

V usage is TRBV28 and J usage is TRBJ1-6; D remains ambiguous. This CDR3 comprises 13 residues. Germline CDR1 reads MDHEN; CDR2 reads SYDVKM. V was pared by 3 bases and J by 7 bases, with 7 bases between. Written as DNA, the CDR3 is TGTGCCAGCAGTTTGGGCCGAAATTCACCCCTCCACTTT. This encodes CASSLGRNSPLHF.

This rearrangement joins TRBV10-2 to TRBJ1-2, with TRBD1 as a possible D gene (5 bases). The V gene's germline CDR1 is WSHSY and CDR2 SAAADI. This CDR3 spans 14 amino acids. V lost 0 bases to trimming and J lost 4 bases, with 9 bases between them. CDR3 region: CASSESQGPYGYTF. DNA for the CDR3: TGCGCCAGCAGTGAGTCCCAGGGTCCCTATGGCTACACCTTC.